The source of this T cell receptor beta chain is a study of cytomegalovirus exposure and HLA in healthy donors. Turning to this clone: The target antigen is unknown.

The repertoire was sequenced with immunoSEQ multiplex PCR; TCRdb's copy has only in-frame clones and lacks some. The sample consists of roughly 250,000 clones, just under 90% of them appearing once. Unmatched junction bases numbered 11, after V lost 2 bases and J lost 8 bases. This CDR3 is 16 amino acids long. Germline lookup yields CDR1 MGHRA and CDR2 YSYEKL. General study points: That first-cohort TCR clusters tended to co-occur in the approximately 110 validation repertoires was found in a later analysis.

The chain combines TRBV4-1 with TRBJ1-4, with 7 bases that match TRBD1. The sequenced sample was PBMCs. The receptor was derived from a man younger than 35 in good health and CMV-seronegative. The chain's CDR3 is CASSQPGQKTWEKLFF. DNA of the CDR3: TGCGCCAGCAGCCAACCGGGACAGAAAACTTGGGAAAAACTGTTTTTT.